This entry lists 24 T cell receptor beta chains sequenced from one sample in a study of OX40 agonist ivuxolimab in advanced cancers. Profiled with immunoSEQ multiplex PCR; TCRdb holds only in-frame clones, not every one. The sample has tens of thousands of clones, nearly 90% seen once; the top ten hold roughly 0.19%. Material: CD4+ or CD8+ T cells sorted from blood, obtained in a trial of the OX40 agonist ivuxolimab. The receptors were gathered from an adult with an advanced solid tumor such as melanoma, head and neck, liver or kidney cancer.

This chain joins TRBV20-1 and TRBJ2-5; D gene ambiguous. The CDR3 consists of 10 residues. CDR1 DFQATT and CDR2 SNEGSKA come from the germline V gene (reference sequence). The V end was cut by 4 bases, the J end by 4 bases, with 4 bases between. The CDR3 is CSAMGETQYF. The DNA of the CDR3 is TGCAGTGCTATGGGAGAGACCCAGTACTTC.

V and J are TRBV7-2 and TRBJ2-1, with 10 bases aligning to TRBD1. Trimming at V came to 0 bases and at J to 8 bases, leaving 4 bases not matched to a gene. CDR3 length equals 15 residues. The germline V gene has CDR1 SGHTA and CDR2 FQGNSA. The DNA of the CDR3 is TGTGCCAGCAGCTTAGCGGGGACAGGGGTCGATGAGCAGTTCTTC. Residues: CASSLAGTGVDEQFF.

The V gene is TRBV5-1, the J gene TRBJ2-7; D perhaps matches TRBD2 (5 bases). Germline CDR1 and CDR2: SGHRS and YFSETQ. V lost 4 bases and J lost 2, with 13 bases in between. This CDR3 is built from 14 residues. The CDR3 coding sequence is TGCGCCAGCAGCCCGATGGACTTAGCCTACGAGCAGTACTTC. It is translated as CASSPMDLAYEQYF.

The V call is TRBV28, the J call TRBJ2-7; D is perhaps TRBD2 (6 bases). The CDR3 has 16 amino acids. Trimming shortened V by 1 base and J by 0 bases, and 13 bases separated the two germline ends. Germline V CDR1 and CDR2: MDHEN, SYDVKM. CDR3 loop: CASSLSGLLSSYEQYF. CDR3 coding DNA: TGTGCCAGCAGTTTATCGGGACTCCTTAGCTCCTACGAGCAGTACTTC.

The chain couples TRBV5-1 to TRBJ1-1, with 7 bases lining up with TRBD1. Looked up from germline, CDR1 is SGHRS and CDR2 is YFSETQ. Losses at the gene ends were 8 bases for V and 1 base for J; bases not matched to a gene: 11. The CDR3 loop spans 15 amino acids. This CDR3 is CASIHGDRENTEAFF. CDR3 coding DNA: TGCGCCAGTATACACGGAGACAGGGAGAACACTGAAGCTTTCTTT.

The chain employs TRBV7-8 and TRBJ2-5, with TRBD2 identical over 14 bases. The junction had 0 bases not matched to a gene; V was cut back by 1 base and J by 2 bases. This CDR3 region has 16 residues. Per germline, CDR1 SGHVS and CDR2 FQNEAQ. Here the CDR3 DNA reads TGTGCCAGCAGCTTAGGACTAGCGGGGGGGCAAGAGACCCAGTACTTC. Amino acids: CASSLGLAGGQETQYF.

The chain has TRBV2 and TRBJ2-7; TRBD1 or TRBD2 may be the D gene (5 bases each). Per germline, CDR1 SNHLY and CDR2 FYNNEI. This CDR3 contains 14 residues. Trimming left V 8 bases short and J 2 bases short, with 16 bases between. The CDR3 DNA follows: TGTGCCAGCTCCATATCCGGGACGGCCTACGAGCAGTACGTC. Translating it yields CASSISGTAYEQYV.

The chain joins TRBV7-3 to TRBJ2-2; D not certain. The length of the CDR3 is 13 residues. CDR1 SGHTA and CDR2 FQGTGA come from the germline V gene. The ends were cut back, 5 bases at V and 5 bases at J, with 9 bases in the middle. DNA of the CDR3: TGTGCCAGCAGCACAATTAGTACCGGGGAGCTGTTTTTT. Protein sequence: CASSTISTGELFF.

The CDR3 region is CASSPGGVGFEQFF. The CDR3 nucleotides are TGCGCCAGCAGCCCCGGGGGGGTTGGTTTTGAGCAGTTCTTC. The V and J genes are TRBV5-1 and TRBJ2-1, with TRBD2 matching over 8 bases. Per germline, CDR1 SGHRS and CDR2 YFSETQ. The CDR3 is 14 residues long. V dropped 4 bases and J dropped 9; count of bases not matched to a gene: 9.

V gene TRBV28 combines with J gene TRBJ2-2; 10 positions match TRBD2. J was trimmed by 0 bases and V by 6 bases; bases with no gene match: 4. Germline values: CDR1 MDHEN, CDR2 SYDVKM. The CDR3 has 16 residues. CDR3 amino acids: CASRFTSGANTGELFF. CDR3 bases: TGTGCCAGCAGATTTACTAGCGGGGCGAACACCGGGGAGCTGTTTTTT. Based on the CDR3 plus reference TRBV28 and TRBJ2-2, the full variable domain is DVKVTQSSRYLVKRTGEKVFLECVQDMDHENMFWYRQDPGLGLRLIYFSYDVKMKEKGDIPEGYSVSREKKERFSLILESASTNQTSMYLCASRFTSGANTGELFFGEGSRLTVL.

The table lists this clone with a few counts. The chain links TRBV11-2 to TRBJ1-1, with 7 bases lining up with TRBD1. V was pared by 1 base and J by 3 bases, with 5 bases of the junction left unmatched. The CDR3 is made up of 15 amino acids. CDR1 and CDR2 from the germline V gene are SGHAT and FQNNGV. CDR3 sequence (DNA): TGTGCCAGCAGCTTAGTTATCAGGGGGGACACTGAAGCTTTCTTT. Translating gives CASSLVIRGDTEAFF.

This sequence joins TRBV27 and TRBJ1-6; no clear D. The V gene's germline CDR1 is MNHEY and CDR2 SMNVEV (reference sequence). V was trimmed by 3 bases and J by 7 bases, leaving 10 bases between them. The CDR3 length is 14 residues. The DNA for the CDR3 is TGTGCCAGCAGTTTCATTCCGGGGAATTCACCCCTCCACTTT. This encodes CASSFIPGNSPLHF.

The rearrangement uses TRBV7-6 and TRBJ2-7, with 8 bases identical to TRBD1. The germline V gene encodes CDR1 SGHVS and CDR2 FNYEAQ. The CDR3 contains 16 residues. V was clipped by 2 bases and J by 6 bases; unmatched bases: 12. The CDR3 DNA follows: TGTGCCAGCAGCTTAACTACGGGACAGGATATTAGCGAGCAGTACTTC. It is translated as CASSLTTGQDISEQYF.

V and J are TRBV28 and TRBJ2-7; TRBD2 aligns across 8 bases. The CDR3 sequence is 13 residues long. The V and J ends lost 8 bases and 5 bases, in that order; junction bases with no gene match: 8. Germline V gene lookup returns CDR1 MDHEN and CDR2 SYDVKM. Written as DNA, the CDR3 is TGTGCCAGCTCCGGGGGGGGCCCTCACGAGCAGTACTTC. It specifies CASSGGGPHEQYF.

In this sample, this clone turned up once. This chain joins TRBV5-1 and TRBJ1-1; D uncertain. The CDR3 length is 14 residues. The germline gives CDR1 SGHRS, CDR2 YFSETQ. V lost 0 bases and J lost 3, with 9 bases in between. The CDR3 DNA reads TGCGCCAGCAGCTTGGTTTCCCAAGACACTGAAGCTTTCTTT. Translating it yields CASSLVSQDTEAFF.

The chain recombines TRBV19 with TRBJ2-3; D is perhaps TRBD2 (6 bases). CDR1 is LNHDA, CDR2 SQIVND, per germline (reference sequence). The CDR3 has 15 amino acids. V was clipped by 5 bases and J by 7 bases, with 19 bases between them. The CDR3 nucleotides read TGTGCCAGTAGTGGAGGCGGCGGGGCACAGCATACGCAGTATTTT. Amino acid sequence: CASSGGGGAQHTQYF.

The chain's CDR3 is CASSADRGFTDYYYNSPLHF. The DNA of the CDR3 is TGCGCCAGCAGTGCGGACAGGGGTTTTACGGATTACTATTATAATTCACCCCTCCACTTT. The chain links TRBV10-2 to TRBJ1-6; 9 bases map to TRBD1. The CDR3 length is 20 residues. Trimming took 4 bases from V and 4 from J; bases not matched to a gene: 17. Germline CDR1 is WSHSY and CDR2 is SAAADI.

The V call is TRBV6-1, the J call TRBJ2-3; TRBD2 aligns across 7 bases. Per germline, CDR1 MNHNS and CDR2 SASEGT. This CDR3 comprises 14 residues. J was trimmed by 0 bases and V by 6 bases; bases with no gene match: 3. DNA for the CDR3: TGTGCCAGCAGAGCTAGCGGTAGCACAGATACGCAGTATTTT. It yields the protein CASRASGSTDTQYF.

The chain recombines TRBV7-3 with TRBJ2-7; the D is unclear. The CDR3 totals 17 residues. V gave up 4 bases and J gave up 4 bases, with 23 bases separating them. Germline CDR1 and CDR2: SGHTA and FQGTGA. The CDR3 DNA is TGTGCCAGCAGCTATCCGTTGGACGGAGCGCATGGGTACGAGCAGTACTTC. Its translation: CASSYPLDGAHGYEQYF.

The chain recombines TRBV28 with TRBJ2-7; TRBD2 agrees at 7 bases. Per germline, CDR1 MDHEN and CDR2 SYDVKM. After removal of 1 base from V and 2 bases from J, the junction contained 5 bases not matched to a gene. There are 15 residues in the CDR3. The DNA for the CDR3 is TGTGCCAGCAGTTTATTGGGAGGGCCTACCTACGAGCAGTACGTC. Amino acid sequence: CASSLLGGPTYEQYV.

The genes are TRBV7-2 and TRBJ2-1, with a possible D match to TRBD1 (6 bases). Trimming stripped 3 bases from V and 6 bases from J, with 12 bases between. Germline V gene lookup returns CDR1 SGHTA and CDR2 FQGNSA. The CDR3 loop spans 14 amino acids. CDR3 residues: CASSFRTDSNEQFF. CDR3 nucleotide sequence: TGTGCCAGCAGCTTCCGGACAGATTCCAATGAGCAGTTCTTC.

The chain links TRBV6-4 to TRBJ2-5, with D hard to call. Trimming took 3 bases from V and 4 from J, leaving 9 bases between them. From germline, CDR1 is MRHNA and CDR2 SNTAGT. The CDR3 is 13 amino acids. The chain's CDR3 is CASSESSRETQYF. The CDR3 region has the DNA TGTGCCAGCAGTGAGTCAAGTAGAGAGACCCAGTACTTC.

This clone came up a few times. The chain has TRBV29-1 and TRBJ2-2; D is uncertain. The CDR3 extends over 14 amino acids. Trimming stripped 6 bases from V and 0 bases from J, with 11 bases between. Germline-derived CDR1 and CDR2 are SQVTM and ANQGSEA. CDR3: CSVSRVTNTGELFF. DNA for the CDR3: TGCAGCGTCTCTCGGGTAACGAACACCGGGGAGCTGTTTTTT.

CDR3: CSVRLAGTTDTQYF. For the CDR3, the DNA is TGCAGCGTACGACTAGCGGGGACCACAGATACGCAGTATTTT. The genes are TRBV29-1 and TRBJ2-3; 11 nucleotides agree with TRBD2. Germline V gene lookup returns CDR1 SQVTM and CDR2 ANQGSEA. The CDR3 extends over 14 amino acids. V lost 6 bases, J lost 2 bases, and 4 bases stayed unmatched.